The 28 T cell receptor beta chains listed next were all sequenced from one sample in a study of cytomegalovirus exposure and HLA in healthy donors. Researchers ran the PCR with 60 Vbeta and 13 Jbeta primers. Profiling relied on immunoSEQ multiplex PCR, and the TCRdb table lists in-frame clones only, not all of them. There are tens of thousands of clones in the sample, with 1.5% to 2% held by the top ten. The sample comprised PBMCs. The receptors come from a woman under 40 in good health and CMV-seronegative.

V is TRBV4-2 and J is TRBJ2-7; 8 bases agree with TRBD2. After removal of 0 bases from V and 0 bases from J, the junction contained 4 bases not matched to a gene. Germline-derived CDR1 and CDR2 are LGHNA and YNFKEQ. The CDR3 consists of 16 residues. CDR3 loop: CASSQDLAGLSYEQYF. The CDR3 DNA sequence: TGTGCCAGCAGCCAAGATCTAGCGGGCCTCTCCTACGAGCAGTACTTC.

The rearrangement links TRBV10-3 to TRBJ2-1, with 10 bases matching TRBD2. Unmatched junction bases numbered 5, after V lost 7 bases and J lost 5 bases. The CDR3 consists of 14 residues. Germline-derived CDR1 and CDR2 are ENHRY and SYGVKD. Here the CDR3 DNA reads TGTGCCATCAAGAGGACTAGCGGAGACAATGAGCAGTTCTTC. Translated, it gives CAIKRTSGDNEQFF.

This chain uses TRBV19 with TRBJ1-2; 7 positions match TRBD1. CDR3 length equals 15 residues. Unmatched junction bases numbered 9, after V lost 3 bases and J lost 5 bases. The germline CDR1 and CDR2 sequences are LNHDA and SQIVND (reference sequence). CDR3 region: CASSIRPGQSYGYTF. The CDR3 DNA reads TGTGCCAGTAGTATCAGGCCGGGACAGAGTTATGGCTACACCTTC.

V and J are TRBV5-4 and TRBJ2-7; 9 nucleotides agree with TRBD2. J gave up 2 bases and V 4 bases, and 13 bases lay outside the gene matches. CDR3 length equals 17 residues. CDR1 and CDR2 from the germline V gene are SGHNT and YYREEE (reference sequence). CDR3 amino acids: CASSVRGSGSLAYEQYF. The CDR3, as DNA: TGTGCCAGCAGCGTTAGGGGTAGCGGGAGTCTCGCCTACGAGCAGTACTTC.

V is TRBV15 and J is TRBJ2-3; 7 nucleotides match TRBD2. This CDR3 is 16 amino acids long. V was pared by 1 base and J by 2 bases, with 6 bases of the junction left unmatched. From germline, CDR1 is LNHNV and CDR2 YYDKDF (reference sequence). Here the CDR3 reads CATSRVIGRNTDTQYF. The CDR3 bases are TGTGCCACCAGCAGAGTGATCGGGAGGAACACAGATACGCAGTATTTT.

Worth noting for this clone: Other nucleotide sequences in the sample specify the same CDR3. The V gene is TRBV30, the J gene TRBJ1-5, with 7 bases lining up with TRBD1. V trimming: 0 bases; J trimming: 1 base; junction bases outside the gene matches: 3. This CDR3 region has 15 residues. CDR1 GTSNPN and CDR2 SVGIG come from the germline V gene (reference sequence). CDR3 sequence reads: CAWSVRGLSNQPQHF. The CDR3 DNA sequence: TGTGCCTGGAGTGTCAGGGGGTTAAGCAATCAGCCCCAGCATTTT. The full variable domain, rest sourced from reference TRBV30 and TRBJ1-5, is SQTIHQWPATLVQPVGSPLSLECTVEGTSNPNLYWYRQAAGRGLQLLFYSVGIGQISSEVPQNLSASRPQDRQFILSSKKLLLSDSGFYLCAWSVRGLSNQPQHFGDGTRLSIL.

The chain has TRBV25-1 and TRBJ2-2; tentative D call: TRBD1 (6 bases). The CDR3 is 14 residues long. In germline, CDR1 is MGHDK, CDR2 SYGVNS. Trimming stripped 6 bases from V and 0 bases from J, with 8 bases between. The CDR3 spells CASSGQSNTGELFF. For the CDR3, the DNA is TGTGCCAGCAGCGGACAGTCGAACACCGGGGAGCTGTTTTTT. The full variable domain, with the rest looked up from reference TRBV25-1 and TRBJ2-2, is EADIYQTPRYLVIGTGKKITLECSQTMGHDKMYWYQQDPGMELHLIHYSYGVNSTEKGDLSSESTVSRIRTEHFPLTLESARPSHTSQYLCASSGQSNTGELFFGEGSRLTVL.

The chain has TRBV29-1 and TRBJ2-5; perhaps TRBD2 as D (6 bases). CDR1 is SQVTM, CDR2 ANQGSEA, per germline. The V end was cut by 6 bases, the J end by 4 bases, with 15 bases between. This CDR3 has 13 amino acids. CDR3 coding DNA: TGCAGCGTGAGGGACTTGTGGGGAGAGACCCAGTACTTC. It translates to CSVRDLWGETQYF. Full variable domain (remainder filled in from reference TRBV29-1 and TRBJ2-5): SAVISQKPSRDICQRGTSLTIQCQVDSQVTMMFWYRQQPGQSLTLIATANQGSEATYESGFVIDKFPISRPNLTFSTLTVSNMSPEDSSIYLCSVRDLWGETQYFGPGTRLLVL.

The J gene is TRBJ2-2, the V gene TRBV9; 7 bases match TRBD2. Germline values: CDR1 SGDLS, CDR2 YYNGEE. The CDR3 sequence is 13 residues long. Trimming cost V 3 bases and J 9 bases; bases outside gene matches: 5. CDR3 bases: TGTGCCAGCAGCGCTAGACTAGCCCGGGAGCTGTTTTTT. Translating gives CASSARLARELFF.

The chain joins TRBV4-2 to TRBJ2-5; 11 positions agree with TRBD2. Germline assignment: CDR1 LGHNA and CDR2 YNFKEQ. The CDR3 is made up of 14 amino acids. V lost 4 bases to trimming and J lost 7 bases; unmatched junction nucleotides: 5. CDR3 bases: TGTGCCAGCAGCCGACTAGCGGGGAGTGGGACCCAGTACTTC. Translation gives CASSRLAGSGTQYF.

This chain connects TRBV6-5 to TRBJ2-7; D might be TRBD1 (5 bases). The germline gives CDR1 MNHEY, CDR2 SVGAGI. The CDR3 length is 12 residues. Trimming pared 5 bases from V and 0 bases from J, leaving 5 bases between. The CDR3 DNA sequence: TGTGCCAGCAGTGACAGCTCCTACGAGCAGTACTTC. It encodes CASSDSSYEQYF.

This chain connects TRBV30 to TRBJ1-3; D gene ambiguous. Deletions cut 3 bases from V and 0 bases from J, with 9 bases between. The germline gives CDR1 GTSNPN, CDR2 SVGIG (reference sequence). The CDR3 has 14 residues. The CDR3 sequence is CAWRQISSGNTIYF. CDR3 bases: TGTGCCTGGAGGCAGATCAGCTCTGGAAACACCATATATTTT.

This chain joins TRBV10-2 and TRBJ2-1; 9 bases agree with TRBD1. The CDR3 extends over 16 amino acids. Germline V gene lookup returns CDR1 WSHSY and CDR2 SAAADI. The junction had 9 bases not matched to a gene; V was cut back by 2 bases and J by 7 bases. The CDR3 sequence: CASSEVGTGIGNEQFF. In DNA form, the CDR3 reads TGCGCCAGCAGTGAGGTCGGGACAGGGATTGGGAATGAGCAGTTCTTC.

The J gene is TRBJ2-7, the V gene TRBV5-1, with a possible D match to TRBD1 (6 bases). The germline V gene has CDR1 SGHRS and CDR2 YFSETQ. CDR3 size: 12 residues. The V end lost 4 bases, the J end lost 6 bases, and 11 bases lay between the germline ends. DNA for the CDR3: TGCGCCAGCAGCCCCGAGGGGGTCGAGCAGTACTTC. This translates into CASSPEGVEQYF. Supplemented by reference TRBV5-1 and TRBJ2-7, the full variable domain reads KAGVTQTPRYLIKTRGQQVTLSCSPISGHRSVSWYQQTPGQGLQFLFEYFSETQRNKGNFPGRFSGRQFSNSRSEMNVSTLELGDSALYLCASSPEGVEQYFGPGTRLTVT.

This chain joins TRBV20-1 and TRBJ2-3; D uncertain. Germline CDR1 DFQATT, CDR2 SNEGSKA (reference sequence). The CDR3 length is 11 residues. Trimming cost V 1 base and J 4 bases, with 3 bases left between them. The CDR3 spells CSARGPDTQYF. The CDR3 region has the DNA TGCAGTGCTAGAGGGCCAGATACGCAGTATTTT.

The DNA of the CDR3 is TGTGCCAGCAGTGCAAGACAGGGGGCGGGGGGCTACACCTTC. This translates into CASSARQGAGGYTF. The chain links TRBV25-1 to TRBJ1-2; 10 positions match TRBD1. Germline CDR1 reads MGHDK; CDR2 reads SYGVNS. The junction had 7 bases not matched to a gene; V was cut back by 4 bases and J by 8 bases. The CDR3 length is 14 residues.

The V call is TRBV18, the J call TRBJ2-3; 8 bases fit TRBD1. Germline-derived CDR1 and CDR2 are KGHSH and LQKENI. Trimming removed 3 bases from V and 0 bases from J; junction bases left unmatched: 5. The CDR3 covers 16 residues. The CDR3 protein is CASSPTGTGSTDTQYF. The CDR3 DNA follows: TGTGCCAGCTCACCTACAGGGACAGGTAGCACAGATACGCAGTATTTT.

This chain joins TRBV25-1 and TRBJ2-7; 9 bases line up with TRBD1. Germline V gene sequence: CDR1 MGHDK, CDR2 SYGVNS. The V segment lost 6 bases and the J segment 3 bases; nucleotides outside the gene matches: 3. CDR3 size: 13 residues. CDR3 nucleotides: TGTGCCAGCAGGCTGGGACAGGGCTACGAGCAGTACTTC. Residues: CASRLGQGYEQYF.

This sequence joins TRBV11-3 and TRBJ2-5; TRBD1 matches 7 bases. The CDR3 has 14 amino acids. Trimming at V came to 5 bases and at J to 2 bases, leaving 5 bases not matched to a gene. CDR1 SGHNT and CDR2 YENEEA come from the germline V gene. The CDR3 DNA is TGTGCCAGCAGCCACGGGACAGCACAAGAGACCCAGTACTTC. Protein: CASSHGTAQETQYF.

J is TRBJ1-2 and V is TRBV28; 7 positions match TRBD1. Germline loops: CDR1 MDHEN, CDR2 SYDVKM. V shed 8 bases and J 4 bases; nucleotides not matched to a gene: 7. The CDR3 spans 13 residues. CDR3 sequence reads: CASEYPGGYGYTF. The CDR3 DNA reads TGTGCCAGCGAATACCCAGGGGGCTATGGCTACACCTTC.

The gene calls are TRBV5-1 and TRBJ1-2; D may be TRBD1 (5 bases). Germline CDR1 SGHRS, CDR2 YFSETQ. Trimming pared 2 bases from V and 2 bases from J, leaving 19 bases between. The CDR3 length is 17 residues. The CDR3 nucleotides are TGCGCCAGCAGCTTCCTACCCCCATCTGGGGGGAACTATGGCTACACCTTC. Translation gives CASSFLPPSGGNYGYTF.

This chain connects TRBV10-3 to TRBJ1-6; the D is unclear. Looked up from germline, CDR1 is ENHRY and CDR2 is SYGVKD. V lost 3 bases to trimming and J lost 5 bases, with 11 bases between them. The length of the CDR3 is 15 residues. For the CDR3, the DNA is TGTGCCATCAGTGATTCAGGAATGAATAATTCACCCCTCCACTTT. Its translation is CAISDSGMNNSPLHF.

The chain couples TRBV30 to TRBJ2-4, with unresolved D. CDR3 size: 13 residues. Per germline, CDR1 GTSNPN and CDR2 SVGIG (reference sequence). With 2 bases removed from V and 6 bases from J, the gap between germline ends came to 11 bases. CDR3 region: CAWSLGRPNIQYF. CDR3 DNA sequence: TGTGCCTGGAGTTTGGGCAGGCCAAACATTCAGTACTTC.

The chain is built from TRBV4-1 and TRBJ2-3; 12 bases align to TRBD2. The CDR3 covers 17 residues. The V gene's germline CDR1 is MGHRA and CDR2 YSYEKL. V shed 4 bases, J shed 6 bases, and the junction held 11 bases outside the gene matches. CDR3 sequence: CASSPKGLAGGPDTQYF. CDR3 nucleotides: TGCGCCAGCAGCCCAAAGGGGCTAGCGGGAGGGCCCGATACGCAGTATTTT.

As concerns this clone: At one end, the junction sequence differs from germline, possibly due to a read error. The sample contains more than one DNA sequence encoding this CDR3. The chain uses TRBV4-1 and TRBJ1-6; D not resolved. CDR3 size: 16 residues. Germline V gene data show CDR1 as MGHRA and CDR2 as YSYEKL. The CDR3 nucleotides read TGCGCCAGCAGCCAAGATCGAGGAGGCTTAAATTCACCCCTACACTTT. This translates into CASSQDRGGLNSPLHF.

The V call is TRBV19, the J call TRBJ2-4; the D gene is possibly TRBD1 (5 bases). CDR3 length: 16 residues. Germline V gene sequence: CDR1 LNHDA, CDR2 SQIVND (reference sequence). V was shortened by 5 bases and J by 5 bases, with 19 bases between the two germline ends. CDR3 in amino acids: CASSSHSGPPQNIQYF. As DNA, the CDR3 is TGTGCCAGTAGTTCTCACTCAGGGCCTCCCCAAAACATTCAGTACTTC.

This chain joins TRBV30 and TRBJ1-1; 7 bases match TRBD1. V lost 1 base and J lost 10; bases outside the gene matches: 6. CDR1 is GTSNPN and CDR2 is SVGIG in the germline V gene (reference sequence). The CDR3 length is 12 residues. CDR3 bases: TGTGCCTGGAGTGCCTCACAGGGGAGAGCTTTCTTT. Its translation is CAWSASQGRAFF. The full variable domain, rest sourced from reference TRBV30 and TRBJ1-1, is SQTIHQWPATLVQPVGSPLSLECTVEGTSNPNLYWYRQAAGRGLQLLFYSVGIGQISSEVPQNLSASRPQDRQFILSSKKLLLSDSGFYLCAWSASQGRAFFGQGTRLTVV.

The rearrangement uses TRBV7-9 and TRBJ2-1; 10 bases match TRBD2. CDR1 is SEHNR, CDR2 FQNEAQ, per germline (reference sequence). The CDR3 is made up of 15 amino acids. J gave up 6 bases and V 11 bases, and 13 bases lay outside the gene matches. CDR3 bases: TGTGCCGGCCTCTCACAGGCTAGCGGGGGCAATGAGCAGTTCTTC. The encoded protein is CAGLSQASGGNEQFF.